These T cell receptor beta chains were read from a single sample in a study of shared clonotypes between healthy human individuals. Libraries were prepared by immunoSEQ multiplex PCR; TCRdb keeps only in-frame clonotypes and omits some of them. The sample shows around 980,000 clones, around three quarters of them seen only once. The material sequenced was memory CD4+ T cells from PBMCs. Receptor source: a man between 18 and 29 years old in good health. Some clones in this sample may be carry-over from other donors' samples. CDR3s include the opening cysteine and the closing phenylalanine or tryptophan. D genes are given only for firm matches. Size is omitted from some rows. Given values are once, few, many or a class for expanded clones.

d_gene	abundance	v_gene	j_gene	CDR3nt	CDR3aa
TRBD1	-	TRBV18	TRBJ2-1	TGTGCCAGCTCACCCTTGACAGGGGACAATGAGCAGTTCTTC	CASSPLTGDNEQFF
-	-	TRBV27	TRBJ1-4	TGTGCCAGCAGATTCAACGACCCGAATGAAAAACTGTTTTTT	CASRFNDPNEKLFF
-	-	TRBV5-6	TRBJ1-3	TGTGCCAGCAGCTCAGGGACGGGTCGGAACACCATATATTTT	CASSSGTGRNTIYF
TRBD1	few	TRBV6-5	TRBJ2-7	TGTGCCAGCAGTTCGCGGACAGGGACGGGCGAGCAGTACTTC	CASSSRTGTGEQYF
-	-	TRBV5-1	TRBJ1-1	TGCGCCACGCGGAAGGCGGAATCGAACACTGAAGCTTTCTTT	CATRKAESNTEAFF
-	-	TRBV30	TRBJ1-2	TGTGCCTGGATGGAAGGGCCTTCACCCTATGGCTACACCTTC	CAWMEGPSPYGYTF
-	-	TRBV5-1	TRBJ2-5	TGCGCCAGCAGCCCCGGCGGGGCGGTAGCAGAGACCCAGTACTTC	CASSPGGAVAETQYF
-	-	TRBV6-5	TRBJ2-7	TGTGCCAGCAGCAAGGACGGCCTAAGCTCCTACGAGCAGTACTTC	CASSKDGLSSYEQYF
-	-	TRBV27	TRBJ2-7	TGTGCCAGCAGTTGGCGCACCTCCTACGAGCAGTACTTC	CASSWRTSYEQYF
TRBD1	-	TRBV9	TRBJ2-3	TGTGCCAGCAGAGATGGGACAGGCGGAACAGATACGCAGTATTTT	CASRDGTGGTDTQYF
-	once	TRBV7-2	TRBJ2-7	TGTGCCAGCAGCCCCAACTGGGGGACACTCTACGAGCAGTACTTC	CASSPNWGTLYEQYF
-	-	TRBV11-2	TRBJ2-3	TGTGCCAGCAGCTTAGATGGGAGCGCTGGTACGCAGTATTTT	CASSLDGSAGTQYF
-	-	TRBV7-3	TRBJ1-2	TGTGCCAGCAGCCAATCGTCCGACGGGGCTAACTATGGCTACACCTTC	CASSQSSDGANYGYTF
TRBD1	once	TRBV7-8	TRBJ1-5	TGTGCCAGCAGCTTAAAGGGACAGGGGATTTATAGCAATCAGCCCCAGCATTTT	CASSLKGQGIYSNQPQHF
-	-	TRBV5-1	TRBJ1-1	TGCGCCAGCAGCTTTCAGGGCTTGAACACTGAAGCTTTCTTT	CASSFQGLNTEAFF
-	few	TRBV5-8	TRBJ1-5	TGTGCCAGCAGCTTGGGTGTGAATCAGCCCCAGCATTTT	CASSLGVNQPQHF
TRBD1	-	TRBV9	TRBJ2-7	TGTGCCAGCAGCACCCGGACAGGGGATGTCGACGAGCAGTACTTC	CASSTRTGDVDEQYF
-	-	TRBV5-1	TRBJ1-4	TGCGCCAGCAGGAGGGGGACAACTAATGAAAAACTGTTTTTT	CASRRGTTNEKLFF
-	-	TRBV30	TRBJ1-1	TGTGCCTGGAAAGCGTTCGAGGGACACTGGAACACTGAAGCTTTCTTT	CAWKAFEGHWNTEAFF
-	once	TRBV28	TRBJ2-7	TGTGCCAGCAGTTCTGCCGGGTCCCAGGGGACCTACGAGCAGTACTTC	CASSSAGSQGTYEQYF
TRBD1	-	TRBV2	TRBJ2-4	TGTGCCAGCAGGGGCGGACAGGGGGCAGGAAACATTCAGTACTTC	CASRGGQGAGNIQYF
TRBD2	-	TRBV11-1	TRBJ2-2	TGTGCCAGCAGCGGACTCATACTAGCGGGGAACACCGGGGAGCTGTTTTTT	CASSGLILAGNTGELFF
-	-	TRBV15	TRBJ1-1	TGTGCCACCAGCGACACCTCCTCTGAAGCTTTCTTT	CATSDTSSEAFF
-	once	TRBV28	TRBJ2-6	TGTGCCAGCAGCATCGGGACGGCCAGCTCTGGGGCCAACGTCCTGACTTTC	CASSIGTASSGANVLTF
-	-	TRBV29-1	TRBJ1-4	TGCAGCGTTGATACAGGGACCACTAATGAAAAACTGTTTTTT	CSVDTGTTNEKLFF
-	-	TRBV4-1	TRBJ1-4	TGCGCCAGCACCGCGGACAGCCGGAATGAAAAACTGTTTTTT	CASTADSRNEKLFF
-	few	TRBV5-8	TRBJ2-7	TGTGCCAGCAGCTTTCTGGCGGACACCTCAACCTACGAGCAGTACTTC	CASSFLADTSTYEQYF
-	-	TRBV6-1	TRBJ1-3	TGTGCCAGCAGTGTGGGGGGCAGAGGCATATATTTT	CASSVGGRGIYF
-	-	TRBV28	TRBJ1-5	TGTGCCAGCAGCCTACCCGTCCATAGCAATCAGCCCCAGCATTTT	CASSLPVHSNQPQHF
-	-	TRBV5-1	TRBJ2-3	TGCGCCAGCAGCCTGGTGGCCGGGATGTTCACAGATACGCAGTATTTT	CASSLVAGMFTDTQYF
TRBD1	-	TRBV19	TRBJ2-2	TGTGCCAGTAGCCGACAGGGGTCCCCCACCGGGGAGCTGTTTTTT	CASSRQGSPTGELFF
-	-	TRBV19	TRBJ2-6	TGTGCCAGTAGTTTCTCCCCGGGAAGGTCTGGGGCCAACGTCCTGACTTTC	CASSFSPGRSGANVLTF
TRBD1	-	TRBV19	TRBJ2-5	TGTGCCAGTAGTGAGGGACAGGGGGCCTCGTACCAAGAGACCCAGTACTTC	CASSEGQGASYQETQYF
-	many	TRBV7-3	TRBJ2-5	TGTGCCAGCAGCTTAAACGCGGTTAGAGGGGAGACCCAGTACTTC	CASSLNAVRGETQYF
-	once	TRBV10-1	TRBJ1-1	TGCGCCAGCAGTGAGGCGTGGACTTCGGAAGCTTTCTTT	CASSEAWTSEAFF
-	-	TRBV18	TRBJ2-6	TGTGCCAGCTCGCTGCGGGACCAGTCTGGGGCCAACGTCCTGACTTTC	CASSLRDQSGANVLTF
-	-	TRBV10-3	TRBJ1-1	TGTGCCATCAGTCCCCTGGGAGGGGGGGCTGGCGCTTTCTTT	CAISPLGGGAGAFF
TRBD1	-	TRBV4-3	TRBJ1-1	TGCGCCAGCAGCCAAGGGGACAGCAGGAACACTGAAGCTTTCTTT	CASSQGDSRNTEAFF
TRBD1	-	TRBV27	TRBJ2-7	TGTGCCAGCAGTCTCCGACAGGGTCGGTCCCCCGACTTC	CASSLRQGRSPDF
TRBD1	-	TRBV4-1	TRBJ1-2	TGCGCCAGCAGCCACCCTATCAGGGGGCTAGATGGCTACACCTTC	CASSHPIRGLDGYTF
TRBD1	-	TRBV19	TRBJ2-7	TGTGCCAGTAGTCTTGACAGGGGCGGGTTAGACGAGCAGTACTTC	CASSLDRGGLDEQYF
TRBD1	-	TRBV18	TRBJ1-1	TGTGCCAGCTCACCGATGGAGTCAGGGGGTGGCACTGAAGCTTTCTTT	CASSPMESGGGTEAFF
-	-	TRBV28	TRBJ2-7	TGTGCCAGCAGTCCAACAGGGAGATCTCCCTACGAGCAGTACTTC	CASSPTGRSPYEQYF
-	-	TRBV28	TRBJ1-5	TGTGCCAGCAGTTTACAGGAAAGGGTAAGCAGTCAGCCCCAGCATTTT	CASSLQERVSSQPQHF
-	few	TRBV2	TRBJ1-4	TGTGCCAGCAGCGGACAAACGACTAATGAAAAACTGTTTTTT	CASSGQTTNEKLFF
TRBD1	-	TRBV12-5	TRBJ2-4	TGTGCTAGTGCCTCTCAGGGGGCTGCCACGGACATTCAGTACTTC	CASASQGAATDIQYF
-	-	TRBV5-1	TRBJ1-5	TGCGCCAGCAGCTTGGGGGAGGTCGGCCAGCCCCAGCATTTT	CASSLGEVGQPQHF
TRBD1	-	TRBV5-6	TRBJ2-5	TGTGCCAGCAGCTTGGCCAGAGGGGGCGAGACCCAGTACTTC	CASSLARGGETQYF
TRBD2	-	TRBV14	TRBJ2-1	TGTGCCAGCAGCCAAGCGGGACTAGCGGGACGCAATGAGCAGTTCTTC	CASSQAGLAGRNEQFF
-	-	TRBV5-1	TRBJ2-2	TGCGCCAGCAGCTTACGAGGATCGACAGGGAACACCGGGGAGCTGTTTTTT	CASSLRGSTGNTGELFF
TRBD1	-	TRBV6-4	TRBJ2-1	TGTGCCAGCAGTGACTCGAGGACAGGGGACAATGAGCAGTTCTTC	CASSDSRTGDNEQFF
TRBD2	-	TRBV27	TRBJ2-2	TGTGCCAGCAGTACCCGACTAGCGGGGGCCGGGGAGCTGTTTTTT	CASSTRLAGAGELFF
-	-	TRBV14	TRBJ2-7	TGTGCCAGCACGGCGGGAACCTACGAGCAGTACTTC	CASTAGTYEQYF
-	-	TRBV29-1	TRBJ2-7	TGCAGCGTTGTGAGTCCCGGACAGTCCTACGAGCAGTACTTC	CSVVSPGQSYEQYF
-	few	TRBV7-9	TRBJ2-7	TGTGCCAGCAGCTCCGGCGGTTATCTTTACGAGCAGTACTTC	CASSSGGYLYEQYF
-	-	TRBV11-1	TRBJ2-7	TGTGCCAGCTGGAAAGGCCCCTACGAGCAGTACTTC	CASWKGPYEQYF
-	-	TRBV19	TRBJ1-3	TGTGCCAGTAGTATCGGGACCCGAAACACCATATATTTT	CASSIGTRNTIYF
TRBD2	-	TRBV6-5	TRBJ2-3	TGTGCCAGCAGATTCCTCCGGGGGGGCACAGATACGCAGTATTTT	CASRFLRGGTDTQYF
-	-	TRBV6-5	TRBJ2-7	TGTGCCAGCAGTTCAGCGGAGGCCTGGAGCTACGAGCAGTACTTC	CASSSAEAWSYEQYF